These 29 T cell receptor beta chains share one sample of origin, sequenced in a study of shared clonotypes between healthy human individuals. Method: immunoSEQ multiplex PCR; TCRdb's copy keeps in-frame clones and lacks some. The sample lists approximately 2.5 million clones; 93% were seen once. Material for sequencing was naive CD4+ T cells from PBMCs. The subset: CD45RA+ positively selected. The receptors were sampled from a man between 18 and 29 years old in good health. Some clones in this sample may be carry-over from other donors' samples.

The CDR3 spells CASSINPGTLGNTIYF. CDR3 nucleotides: TGTGCCAGCAGCATAAACCCTGGGACGTTAGGAAACACCATATATTTT. The genes are TRBV9 and TRBJ1-3; TRBD1 is a possible D gene (5 bases). The length of the CDR3 is 16 residues. V was pared by 4 bases and J by 4 bases, with 18 bases between. Germline CDR1 and CDR2: SGDLS and YYNGEE.

V is TRBV5-4 and J is TRBJ1-2; TRBD1 matches at 9 bases. The J segment lost 8 bases and the V segment lost 0 bases, leaving 5 bases of the junction unmatched. This CDR3 has 14 residues. CDR1 SGHNT and CDR2 YYREEE come from the germline V gene (reference sequence). The CDR3 protein is CASSLGTGVFGYTF. CDR3 bases: TGTGCCAGCAGCTTGGGGACAGGGGTTTTCGGCTACACCTTC.

The table lists this clone with a count of one. The chain has TRBV5-6 and TRBJ2-1; 9 nucleotides align to TRBD2. The CDR3 loop spans 16 amino acids. Germline CDR1 reads SGHDT; CDR2 reads YYEEEE. Germline trimming cut 3 bases from V and 0 bases from J; bases unmatched to any gene: 4. CDR3 sequence: CASSSSGARSYNEQFF. As DNA, the CDR3 is TGTGCCAGCAGCTCTAGCGGGGCCCGCTCCTACAATGAGCAGTTCTTC.

CDR3 nucleotides: TGTGCCAGCAGCTCAACCCCCAGGGGTAGCGGCACGGAGCAGTACTTC. It translates to CASSSTPRGSGTEQYF. The rearrangement uses TRBV7-9 and TRBJ2-7; D is perhaps TRBD1 or TRBD2 (6 bases each). The CDR3 is 16 residues long. V was pared by 4 bases and J by 7 bases, with 23 bases between. The germline CDR1 and CDR2 sequences are SEHNR and FQNEAQ (reference sequence).

Concerning this clone: This sample also contains other DNA sequences that code for the same CDR3. V is TRBV9 and J is TRBJ2-7; D not certain. Germline V lookup: CDR1 SGDLS, CDR2 YYNGEE. The CDR3 contains 14 residues. Trimming took off 0 bases at V and 0 bases at J, with 7 bases between the two ends. CDR3 amino acids: CASSVGLSSYEQYF. CDR3 nucleotides: TGTGCCAGCAGCGTAGGTCTGAGCTCCTACGAGCAGTACTTC.

Of note for this clone: Within the sample, other DNA sequences also encode this same CDR3. The chain links TRBV7-2 to TRBJ1-5; D is unresolved. CDR3 length: 12 amino acids. The germline V and J ends were trimmed by 0 bases and 6 bases, with 3 bases remaining between them. Germline CDR1 is SGHTA and CDR2 is FQGNSA. The CDR3 nucleotides are TGTGCCAGCAGCTTAGCGGGTCAGCCCCAGCATTTT. This sequence encodes CASSLAGQPQHF.

This clone was seen once. This sequence joins TRBV13 and TRBJ2-1, with 11 bases that match TRBD2. V gave up 8 bases and J gave up 9 bases; unmatched junction bases: 15. Germline V gene lookup returns CDR1 PRHDT and CDR2 FYEKMQ (reference sequence). The CDR3 covers 16 residues. This CDR3 is CASGAEIAGGRREQFF. The CDR3 region has the DNA TGTGCCAGCGGCGCGGAGATAGCGGGAGGGCGCCGTGAGCAGTTCTTC.

This chain uses TRBV7-6 with TRBJ2-5, with 11 bases lining up with TRBD2. The trim removed 4 bases at V and 0 bases at J, leaving 7 bases unmatched. CDR3 length: 17 residues. Looked up from germline, CDR1 is SGHVS and CDR2 is FNYEAQ. The DNA for the CDR3 is TGTGCCAGCAGCTCCACCCGACTAGCGGGAAACCAAGAGACCCAGTACTTC. Residues: CASSSTRLAGNQETQYF.

For this clone: The junction does not match germline at one end; this may be a read error. V gene TRBV11-3 combines with J gene TRBJ1-1, with 8 bases aligning to TRBD1. Per the germline V gene, CDR1 is SGHNT and CDR2 is YENEEA. The CDR3 covers 14 residues. As DNA, the CDR3 is TGTGCCAGCAGTCAGACAGGGGTGAACACTGAAGCTTCCTTT. Its translation is CASSQTGVNTEASF.

A remark on this clone: Different DNA sequences within this sample yield the same CDR3. This chain uses TRBV7-2 with TRBJ2-7; 10 bases fit TRBD2. J lost 4 bases, V lost 5 bases, and 8 bases had no gene match. The CDR3 covers 15 residues. Germline V gives CDR1 SGHTA, CDR2 FQGNSA. CDR3 DNA: TGTGCCAGCAGCCCCGGGGCTAGCGGGAGTTACGAGCAGTACTTC. Translated: CASSPGASGSYEQYF.

The J gene is TRBJ2-1, the V gene TRBV10-3; TRBD1 or TRBD2 may be the D gene (5 bases each). Trimming took 2 bases from V and 4 from J, leaving 12 bases between them. Germline CDR1 and CDR2: ENHRY and SYGVKD. The CDR3 covers 15 residues. In nucleotides, the CDR3 is TGTGCCATCAGTGAGAGGCAGGGACCATACAATGAGCAGTTCTTC. Translated: CAISERQGPYNEQFF.

The chain is built from TRBV11-2 and TRBJ2-3, with D perhaps matching TRBD1 (6 bases). Germline CDR1 and CDR2: SGHAT and FQNNGV. CDR3 size: 16 residues. Trimming removed 4 bases from V and 5 bases from J, with 19 bases in between. CDR3 coding DNA: TGTGCCAGCAGCTCGAAACCAGGGGTTGGCTTAGATACGCAGTATTTT. This encodes CASSSKPGVGLDTQYF. Complete variable domain (other parts from reference TRBV11-2 and TRBJ2-3): EAGVAQSPRYKIIEKRQSVAFWCNPISGHATLYWYQQILGQGPKLLIQFQNNGVVDDSQLPKDRFSAERLKGVDSTLKIQPAKLEDSAVYLCASSSKPGVGLDTQYFGPGTRLTVL.

About this clone itself: At the DNA level, this CDR3 is encoded by other sequences in the same sample as well. This chain joins TRBV18 and TRBJ2-7, with 10 bases identical to TRBD1. Germline-derived CDR1 and CDR2 are KGHSH and LQKENI. This CDR3 contains 14 residues. The V segment lost 3 bases and the J segment 4 bases; nucleotides outside the gene matches: 3. Here the CDR3 reads CASSPGTGDYEQYF. The CDR3 region has the DNA TGTGCCAGCTCACCCGGGACAGGGGATTACGAGCAGTACTTC.

This rearrangement joins TRBV19 to TRBJ1-5; D is unresolved. The CDR3 runs to 14 residues. The germline CDR1 and CDR2 sequences are LNHDA and SQIVND (reference sequence). Trimming left V 10 bases short and J 6 bases short, with 19 bases between. This CDR3 is CATSPGSISQPQHF. CDR3 coding DNA: TGTGCCACTTCCCCCGGCAGCATCAGTCAGCCCCAGCATTTT.

This chain joins TRBV11-3 and TRBJ2-1; D not certain. Per germline, CDR1 SGHNT and CDR2 YENEEA. Deletions cut 5 bases from V and 0 bases from J, with 11 bases between. The CDR3 loop spans 15 amino acids. CDR3 amino acids: CASSLGQLSYNEQFF. DNA of the CDR3: TGTGCCAGCAGCCTGGGTCAGCTCTCCTACAATGAGCAGTTCTTC.

V and J are TRBV7-9 and TRBJ2-1; 12 nucleotides line up with TRBD2. Per the germline V gene, CDR1 is SEHNR and CDR2 is FQNEAQ (reference sequence). Trimming at V came to 1 base and at J to 0 bases, leaving 7 bases not matched to a gene. The length of the CDR3 is 19 residues. CDR3 region: CASSLVASGRVSSYNEQFF. DNA for the CDR3: TGTGCCAGCAGCTTAGTCGCTAGCGGGAGGGTAAGCTCCTACAATGAGCAGTTCTTC.

V usage is TRBV7-2 and J usage is TRBJ2-1, with 8 nucleotides matching TRBD2. The CDR3 totals 15 residues. V lost 2 bases to trimming and J lost 1 base; unmatched junction nucleotides: 1. Germline V CDR1 and CDR2: SGHTA, FQGNSA. DNA of the CDR3: TGTGCCAGCAGCTTACAGCGGGAGTCCTACAATGAGCAGTTCTTC. Its translation is CASSLQRESYNEQFF.

The rearrangement uses TRBV5-1 and TRBJ2-2, with 10 bases lining up with TRBD2. The J segment lost 5 bases and the V segment lost 6 bases, leaving 7 bases of the junction unmatched. The CDR3 extends over 15 amino acids. Germline CDR1 is SGHRS and CDR2 is YFSETQ. CDR3 sequence reads: CASNRLAGVTGELFF. Written as DNA, the CDR3 is TGCGCCAGCAACCGACTAGCGGGCGTGACCGGGGAGCTGTTTTTT.

V usage is TRBV2 and J usage is TRBJ2-1; TRBD2 aligns across 11 bases. CDR1 SNHLY and CDR2 FYNNEI come from the germline V gene. V shed 10 bases and J 6 bases; nucleotides not matched to a gene: 14. The CDR3 loop spans 16 amino acids. The CDR3 sequence is CANRQNSGRAINEQFF. The CDR3 DNA follows: TGTGCCAACCGCCAGAATAGCGGGAGGGCTATCAATGAGCAGTTCTTC. Full variable domain (missing parts from reference TRBV2 and TRBJ2-1): EPEVTQTPSHQVTQMGQEVILRCVPISNHLYFYWYRQILGQKVEFLVSFYNNEISEKSEIFDDQFSVERPDGSNFTLKIRSTKLEDSAMYFCANRQNSGRAINEQFFGPGTRLTVL.

This chain uses TRBV2 with TRBJ2-3, with 7 bases aligning to TRBD2. The V gene end was trimmed by 6 bases and the J gene end by 6 bases; junction bases not matched to a gene: 15. The CDR3 extends over 16 amino acids. Germline values: CDR1 SNHLY, CDR2 FYNNEI. CDR3 amino acids: CASSPNPAGVLDTQYF. CDR3 DNA sequence: TGTGCCAGCAGCCCCAATCCCGCGGGAGTTTTGGATACGCAGTATTTT.

V and J are TRBV6-1 and TRBJ1-3; possible D gene TRBD1, 6 bases. Germline V gene lookup returns CDR1 MNHNS and CDR2 SASEGT. V lost 6 bases and J lost 0, with 12 bases in between. This CDR3 comprises 15 residues. DNA of the CDR3: TGTGCCAGCAGCTTCAGGGGCGACTCTGGAAACACCATATATTTT. Translating gives CASSFRGDSGNTIYF.

V and J are TRBV2 and TRBJ2-5, with 8 bases lining up with TRBD1. This CDR3 contains 13 residues. CDR1 and CDR2 (germline): SNHLY, FYNNEI. V lost 7 bases and J lost 3; bases outside the gene matches: 4. As DNA, the CDR3 is TGTGCCAGCAAGCCGACAGGGGAAGAGACCCAGTACTTC. It specifies CASKPTGEETQYF.

The rearrangement links TRBV5-1 to TRBJ2-1, with 10 bases fitting TRBD2. This CDR3 contains 16 residues. V shed 6 bases, J shed 4 bases, and the junction held 10 bases outside the gene matches. CDR1 is SGHRS, CDR2 YFSETQ, per germline. CDR3 coding DNA: TGCGCCAGCAACTCCAAAGGACTAGCGGCTTACAATGAGCAGTTCTTC. Its translation: CASNSKGLAAYNEQFF.

V is TRBV28 and J is TRBJ2-7, with 7 bases fitting TRBD2. Trimming removed 8 bases from V and 2 bases from J; junction bases left unmatched: 9. The CDR3 is 14 residues long. Germline V gives CDR1 MDHEN, CDR2 SYDVKM. CDR3 sequence: CASLEGGSAYEQYF. The CDR3 region has the DNA TGTGCCAGCCTTGAGGGCGGGAGTGCCTACGAGCAGTACTTC.

The J gene is TRBJ2-7, the V gene TRBV5-6; 9 bases are shared with TRBD2. This CDR3 is 15 amino acids long. V shed 4 bases and J 4 bases; nucleotides not matched to a gene: 9. CDR1 is SGHDT, CDR2 YYEEEE, per germline. The CDR3, as DNA: TGTGCCAGCAGCCGCCCCGGGACTAGCACGTACGAGCAGTACTTC. This encodes CASSRPGTSTYEQYF.

The chain is built from TRBV29-1 and TRBJ2-4, with a tentative D call TRBD2 (7 bases). The CDR3 has 12 amino acids. The germline V gene has CDR1 SQVTM and CDR2 ANQGSEA. Trimming shortened V by 3 bases and J by 8 bases, and 11 bases separated the two germline ends. CDR3 protein: CSVERGGDIQYF. The CDR3 coding sequence is TGCAGCGTTGAGAGGGGGGGTGACATTCAGTACTTC. Full variable domain (outside the CDR3, taken from reference TRBV29-1 and TRBJ2-4): SAVISQKPSRDICQRGTSLTIQCQVDSQVTMMFWYRQQPGQSLTLIATANQGSEATYESGFVIDKFPISRPNLTFSTLTVSNMSPEDSSIYLCSVERGGDIQYFGAGTRLSVL.

Concerning this clone: The sample carries other DNA sequences with the same CDR3. V usage is TRBV29-1 and J usage is TRBJ1-4, with 12 positions matching TRBD1. The CDR3 has 13 amino acids. Germline V gene data show CDR1 as SQVTM and CDR2 as ANQGSEA. V dropped 6 bases and J dropped 7; count of bases not matched to a gene: 3. The CDR3 region is CSVGQGAGEKLFF. The CDR3 coding sequence is TGCAGCGTGGGACAGGGGGCGGGTGAAAAACTGTTTTTT.

The chain couples TRBV6-6 to TRBJ2-7; TRBD2 is a possible D gene (5 bases). This CDR3 is 16 amino acids long. From germline, CDR1 is MNHNY and CDR2 SVGAGI (reference sequence). The V and J ends lost 0 bases and 0 bases respectively, with 12 bases between them. CDR3 coding DNA: TGTGCCAGCAGTTACTCCGGGGTAGGTCACTCCTACGAGCAGTACTTC. Amino acids: CASSYSGVGHSYEQYF.

This chain uses TRBV25-1 with TRBJ1-1; 7 bases match TRBD1. The CDR3 contains 15 residues. V lost 4 bases, J lost 8 bases, and 13 bases stayed unmatched. Germline V lookup: CDR1 MGHDK, CDR2 SYGVNS. The DNA for the CDR3 is TGTGCCAGCAGTGGAATTACAGGGGTCGGGGTAGAAGCTTTCTTT. It encodes CASSGITGVGVEAFF.